The 5 T cell receptor beta chains below all came from one sample that was sequenced in a study of CD8+CD57+ T cells in acquired aplastic anemia. Genomic DNA templated the TCR beta VDJ and CDR3 profiling. TCRdb analysed the reads with MiXCR anew, one entry per CDR3 protein. The top ten hold roughly 1.1% of the sample, which has some 220,000 distinct CDR3 sequences, approximately 35% seen once. Material for sequencing was sorted CD4+, CD8+, or CD8+CD57+ T cells (not recorded which) from PBMCs. These receptors were taken from a human donor in good health, serving as a control.

This clonotype has at least ten counts. The J gene is TRBJ1-1, the V gene TRBV19; TRBD1 is a possible D gene (6 bases). This CDR3 region has 15 residues. The V end lost 5 bases, the J end lost 3 bases, and 16 bases lay between the germline ends. The germline gives CDR1 LNHDA, CDR2 SQIVND (reference sequence). CDR3 DNA: TGTGCCAGTAGTCTCGGCTCGGGGGCGGACACTGAAGCTTTCTTT. This translates into CASSLGSGADTEAFF.

J is TRBJ2-7 and V is TRBV13; no firm D call. The V and J ends lost 5 bases and 0 bases respectively, with 11 bases between them. This CDR3 has 14 residues. CDR1 PRHDT and CDR2 FYEKMQ come from the germline V gene (reference sequence). The CDR3 coding sequence is TGTGCCAGCAGCCAGTCGTCGAGCTCCTACGAGCAGTACTTC. Residues: CASSQSSSSYEQYF.

The V and J genes are TRBV6-1 and TRBJ1-5; D not certain. Germline CDR1 and CDR2: MNHNS and SASEGT. CDR3 length equals 14 residues. V gave up 5 bases and J gave up 15 bases, with 23 bases separating them. Written as DNA, the CDR3 is TGTGCCAGCAGTCAAAGCAGGTGGACCGGGGAGTTGCATTTT. Amino acids: CASSQSRWTGELHF.

This rearrangement joins TRBV19 to TRBJ2-1; D gene unclear. Trimming shortened V by 3 bases and J by 6 bases, and 9 bases separated the two germline ends. In germline, CDR1 is LNHDA, CDR2 SQIVND (reference sequence). This CDR3 is 13 amino acids long. This CDR3 reads CASSIGMANEQFF. Written as DNA, the CDR3 is TGTGCCAGTAGTATCGGAATGGCCAATGAGCAGTTCTTC.

This clonotype occurred a few times. The CDR3 bases are TGTGCCATCAGTGAGTCGGGGGGACTGCAAGAGACCCAGTACTTC. This sequence encodes CAISESGGLQETQYF. V and J are TRBV10-3 and TRBJ2-5; possibly TRBD2 for D (6 bases). Germline CDR1 and CDR2: ENHRY and SYGVKD. The CDR3 extends over 15 amino acids. Trimming took off 0 bases at V and 2 bases at J, with 10 bases between the two ends.